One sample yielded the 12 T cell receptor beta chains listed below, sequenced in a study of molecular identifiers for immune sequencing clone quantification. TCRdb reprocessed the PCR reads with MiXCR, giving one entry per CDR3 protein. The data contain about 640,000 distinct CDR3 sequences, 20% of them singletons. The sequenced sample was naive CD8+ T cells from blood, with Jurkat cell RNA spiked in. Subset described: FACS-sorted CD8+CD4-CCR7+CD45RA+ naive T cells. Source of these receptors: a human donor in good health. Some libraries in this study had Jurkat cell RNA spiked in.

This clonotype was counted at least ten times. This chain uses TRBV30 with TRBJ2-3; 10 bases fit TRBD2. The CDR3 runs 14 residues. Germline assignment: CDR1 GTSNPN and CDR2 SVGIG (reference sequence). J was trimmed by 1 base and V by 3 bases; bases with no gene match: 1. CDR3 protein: CAWSSGGGTDTQYF. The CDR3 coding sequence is TGTGCCTGGAGCAGCGGGGGGGGCACAGATACGCAGTATTTT. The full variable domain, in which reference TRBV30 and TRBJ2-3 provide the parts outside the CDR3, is SQTIHQWPATLVQPVGSPLSLECTVEGTSNPNLYWYRQAAGRGLQLLFYSVGIGQISSEVPQNLSASRPQDRQFILSSKKLLLSDSGFYLCAWSSGGGTDTQYFGPGTRLTVL.

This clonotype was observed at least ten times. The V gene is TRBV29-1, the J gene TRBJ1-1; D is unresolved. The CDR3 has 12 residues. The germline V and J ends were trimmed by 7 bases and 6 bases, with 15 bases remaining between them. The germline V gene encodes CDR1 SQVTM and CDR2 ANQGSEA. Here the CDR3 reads CSAGRGGPEAFF. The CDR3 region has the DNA TGCAGCGCAGGTCGGGGAGGGCCTGAAGCTTTCTTT.

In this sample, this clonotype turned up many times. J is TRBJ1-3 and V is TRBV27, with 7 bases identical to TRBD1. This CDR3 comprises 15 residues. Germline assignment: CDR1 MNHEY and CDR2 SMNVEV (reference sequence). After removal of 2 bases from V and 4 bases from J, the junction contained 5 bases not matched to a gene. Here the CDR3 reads CASSLNRGYGNTIYF. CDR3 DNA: TGTGCCAGCAGTTTAAACAGGGGTTACGGAAACACCATATATTTT.

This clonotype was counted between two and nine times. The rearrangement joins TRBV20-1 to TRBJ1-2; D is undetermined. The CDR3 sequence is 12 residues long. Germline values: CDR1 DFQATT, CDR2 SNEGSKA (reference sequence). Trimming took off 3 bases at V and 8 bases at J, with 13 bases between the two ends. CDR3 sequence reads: CSARMQDPGYTF. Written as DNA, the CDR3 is TGCAGTGCTAGGATGCAGGACCCAGGCTACACCTTC.

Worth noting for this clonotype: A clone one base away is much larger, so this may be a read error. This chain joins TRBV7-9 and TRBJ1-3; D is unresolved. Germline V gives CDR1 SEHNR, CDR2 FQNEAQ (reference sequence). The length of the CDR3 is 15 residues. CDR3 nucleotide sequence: TGTGCCAGCAGCTTAGCTTCCAGCTCTGGAAACGCCATATATTTT. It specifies CASSLASSSGNAIYF.

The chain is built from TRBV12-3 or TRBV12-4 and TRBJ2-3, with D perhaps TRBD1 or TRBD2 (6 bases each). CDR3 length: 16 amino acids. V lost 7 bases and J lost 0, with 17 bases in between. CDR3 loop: CASTPRRDISTDTQYF. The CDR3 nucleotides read TGTGCCAGCACCCCAAGGCGGGACATCAGCACAGATACGCAGTATTTT.

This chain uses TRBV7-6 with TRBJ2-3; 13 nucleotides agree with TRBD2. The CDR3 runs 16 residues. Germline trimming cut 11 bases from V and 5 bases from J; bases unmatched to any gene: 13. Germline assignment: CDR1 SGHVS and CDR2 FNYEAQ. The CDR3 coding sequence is TGTGCCGGCAATAAACTAGCGGGAGGGCCGATAGATACGCAGTATTTT. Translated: CAGNKLAGGPIDTQYF. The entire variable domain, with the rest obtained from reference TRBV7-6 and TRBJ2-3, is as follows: GAGVSQSPRYKVTKRGQDVALRCDPISGHVSLYWYRQALGQGPEFLTYFNYEAQQDKSGLPNDRFSAERPEGSISTLTIQRTEQRDSAMYRCAGNKLAGGPIDTQYFGPGTRLTVL.

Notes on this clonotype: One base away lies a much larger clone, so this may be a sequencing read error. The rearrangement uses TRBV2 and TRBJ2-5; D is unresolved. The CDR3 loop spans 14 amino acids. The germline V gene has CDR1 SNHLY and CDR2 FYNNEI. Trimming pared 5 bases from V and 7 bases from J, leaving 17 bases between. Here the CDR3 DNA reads TGTGCCAGCAGTCCCCGCTCCCAGCCGGGGACCCAGTACTTC. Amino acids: CASSPRSQPGTQYF.

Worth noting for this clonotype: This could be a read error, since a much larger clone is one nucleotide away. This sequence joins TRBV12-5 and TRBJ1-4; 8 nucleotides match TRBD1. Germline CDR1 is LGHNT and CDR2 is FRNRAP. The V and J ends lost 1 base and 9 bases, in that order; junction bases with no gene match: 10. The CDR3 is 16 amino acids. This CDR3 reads CASGLARQGSSKKLFF. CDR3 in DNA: TGTGCTAGTGGTTTGGCCCGACAGGGGAGTTCCAAAAAACTGTTTTTT.

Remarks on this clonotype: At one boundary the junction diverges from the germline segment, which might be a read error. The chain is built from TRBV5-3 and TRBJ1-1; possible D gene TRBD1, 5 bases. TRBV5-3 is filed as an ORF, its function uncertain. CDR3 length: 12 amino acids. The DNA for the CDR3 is TGTGCCAGCAGCTGGAGGGGCACTGAAGCTTTCTTT. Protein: CASSWRGTEAFF.

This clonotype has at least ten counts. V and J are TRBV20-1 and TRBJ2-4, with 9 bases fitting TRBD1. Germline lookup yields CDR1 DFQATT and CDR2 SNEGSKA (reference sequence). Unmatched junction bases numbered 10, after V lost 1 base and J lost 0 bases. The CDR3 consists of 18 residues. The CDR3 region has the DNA TGCAGTGCTAGAGTCCCGGGACAGGGCCCCCTAGCCAAAAACATTCAGTACTTC. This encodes CSARVPGQGPLAKNIQYF.

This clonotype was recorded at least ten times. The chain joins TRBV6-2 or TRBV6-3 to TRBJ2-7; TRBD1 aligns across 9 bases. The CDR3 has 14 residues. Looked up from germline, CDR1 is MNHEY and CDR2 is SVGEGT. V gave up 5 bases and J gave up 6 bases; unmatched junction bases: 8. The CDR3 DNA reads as TGTGCCAGCAGTCCCCGGGACAGGGTCCGCGAGCAGTACTTC. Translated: CASSPRDRVREQYF.